Given below is one T cell receptor beta chain in context. The ends lost 0 bases at V and 8 bases at J; junction bases unmatched: 2. Germline loops: CDR1 SGHTS, CDR2 YDEGEE. This CDR3 is built from 13 residues. Version v3.0 of the immunoSEQ assay ran at survey level. Clones were sequenced by immunoSEQ multiplex PCR, and TCRdb holds only the in-frame ones, with some missing. The sample lists roughly 14,000 clones, roughly four fifths seen once, with about 17% in the top ten. This specimen belongs to a study of long-term antiretroviral therapy in people with HIV. This specimen was unsorted PBMCs, taken just before starting antiretroviral therapy. This clonotype was obtained from a man aged 35 to 55 with HIV. The chain carries TRBV5-8 and TRBJ1-2, with TRBD1 identical over 9 bases. The CDR3: CASSLVGTGGYTF. DNA for the CDR3: TGTGCCAGCAGCTTGGTCGGGACAGGGGGCTACACCTTC. The full variable domain, with the rest looked up from reference TRBV5-8 and TRBJ1-2, is EAGVTQSPTHLIKTRGQQATLRCSPISGHTSVYWYQQALGLGLQFLLWYDEGEERNRGNFPPRFSGRQFPNYSSELNVNALELEDSALYLCASSLVGTGGYTFGSGTRLTVV.